The clone carrying this T cell receptor (beta chain) was found a few times. The antigen is unknown. Quantitative 5'-RACE with molecular barcodes was used to make the TCR beta libraries. One entry per CDR3 protein results from TCRdb running MiXCR on the 5' RACE reads. Altogether about 360,000 distinct CDR3 sequences are present, 20% to 25% being singletons, with the ten largest covering around 14%. This sample is part of a study of CD8 T cells in ankylosing spondylitis. General study points: It was reported that disease-linked clones were significantly enriched in matched ankylosing spondylitis synovial fluid. CD8+ disease-linked clones were present at relatively low frequencies in blood.

Germline CDR1 is MNHNS and CDR2 is SASEGT. The length of the CDR3 is 19 residues. The V gene end was trimmed by 2 bases and the J gene end by 0 bases; junction bases not matched to a gene: 8. The gene calls are TRBV6-1 and TRBJ2-1; 12 bases map to TRBD2. The receptor's source is a male donor with ankylosing spondylitis or in good health (not recorded which). Sequencing was performed on blood, either unsorted or a sorted T cell fraction (not recorded which). The CDR3 DNA sequence: TGTGCCAGCAGTGAAATCTGGCTAGCGGGGGGGAGCTCCTACAATGAGCAGTTCTTC. Translation: CASSEIWLAGGSSYNEQFF.